Sequencing of this T cell receptor (beta chain) was carried out in a study of CD8+CD57+ T cells in acquired aplastic anemia. Across the whole study: CD4+ and CD8+ cells, once sorted, gave DNA averaging roughly 3 ug.

Using genomic DNA as the template, TCR beta VDJ and CDR3 profiling was carried out. Using its own MiXCR run on the reads, TCRdb lists one record per CDR3 protein. Here the sample spans just over 450,000 distinct CDR3 sequences, less than 35% being singletons. Many counts were recorded for this clonotype. The patients chosen for sequencing had shown expansion of CD8+CD57+ cells (detected by flow cytometry). Every patient presented with severe acquired aplastic anemia. There was no therapy given to any patient before the blood sampling took place. Germline CDR1 SNHLY, CDR2 FYNNEI. V lost 1 base to trimming and J lost 10 bases, with 10 bases between them. The CDR3 runs to 12 residues.

The chain employs TRBV2 and TRBJ1-1; D possibly corresponds to TRBD1 (6 bases). Sequencing was carried out using sorted CD4+, CD8+, or CD8+CD57+ T cells (not recorded which) from PBMCs. The source of this sequence is a human donor with aplastic anemia. In nucleotides, the CDR3 is TGTGCCAGCAGTGAAGGGCCGGGGGCAGCTTTCTTT. Amino acids: CASSEGPGAAFF.